This T cell receptor beta chain was sequenced in a study of kidney transplant recipient with SARS-CoV-2 infection (dated by TCRdb to the early 2020s). The time point label for this specimen denotes: pre-pandemic baseline sample and day 111 after first positive SARS-CoV-2 test. There are 17 amino acids in the CDR3, from cysteine to phenylalanine inclusive. Kept here is only the CDR3 DNA, which spans 51 bases and is read in frame from base 1. Trimming at the junction amounts to 5 bases on V and 4 bases on J, and the germline ends lie 23 bases apart. Concerning this clonotype itself: It has no known antigen specificity. This may arise from a read error, as a much more abundant clone is one base away.

Sequencing used an Illumina MiSeq. The peripheral T cell repertoire was profiled for human TCRbeta genes. Per the authors' processing: Beta-binomial modelling was applied to test for differential clonotype abundance so that variability over time was accounted for. Expanded clonotypes were screened against the ImmuneCODE reference database of SARS-CoV-2-associated TCRs and mapped to viral genome regions. Additional repertoire analyses were carried out for TRBV gene usage, CDR3 length, CDR3 amino acid overlap between time points, clonotype abundance distributions and Jaccard similarity. Clones were called with MiXCR by TCRdb after fastp trimmed the public reads at Q25, and only in-frame beta chains were retained. Each entry merges the rows of one CDR3 protein and shows their most common DNA and genes. These V and J calls derive from TCRdb rather than the authors' analysis. In all, the sample holds approximately 250,000 distinct CDR3 sequences, and about 28% of those were seen once. The ten largest clones add up to 6% to 8.5% of the sample.

The receptor chain draws on TRBV23-1 and TRBJ1-2; confidence is insufficient to name the D gene. TRBV23-1 is assigned to the ORF class and has an uncertain function. The source material was a blood sample, sampled at baseline and on day 111 from a kidney transplant recipient. The TCR was taken from a male patient in his 30s who had COVID-19 and was a kidney transplant recipient. Following a transplant, some T cells may be graft donor cells, not patient cells. The CDR3 sequence is CASSGCAVRRKTYGYTF. The nucleotides read TGCGCCAGCAGTGGATGTGCGGTACGCAGAAAGACCTATGGCTACACCTTC.